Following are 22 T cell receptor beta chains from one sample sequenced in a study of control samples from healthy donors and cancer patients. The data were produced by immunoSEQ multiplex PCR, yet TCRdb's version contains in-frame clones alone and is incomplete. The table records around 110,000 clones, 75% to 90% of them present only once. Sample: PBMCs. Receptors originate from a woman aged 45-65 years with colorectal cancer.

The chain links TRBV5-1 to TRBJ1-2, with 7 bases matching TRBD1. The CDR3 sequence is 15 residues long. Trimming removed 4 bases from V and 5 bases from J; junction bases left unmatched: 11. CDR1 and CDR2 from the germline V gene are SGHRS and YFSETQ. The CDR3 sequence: CASSKSGTEPYGYTF. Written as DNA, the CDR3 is TGCGCCAGCAGCAAATCCGGGACAGAGCCTTATGGCTACACCTTC.

CDR3 region: CASSLSGGLSGETQYF. The CDR3 nucleotides are TGTGCCAGCAGCTTGAGCGGGGGACTCTCGGGAGAGACCCAGTACTTC. The rearrangement uses TRBV5-4 and TRBJ2-5; 8 nucleotides align to TRBD2. In germline, CDR1 is SGHNT, CDR2 YYREEE (reference sequence). After removal of 1 base from V and 4 bases from J, the junction contained 9 bases not matched to a gene. CDR3 length: 16 residues.

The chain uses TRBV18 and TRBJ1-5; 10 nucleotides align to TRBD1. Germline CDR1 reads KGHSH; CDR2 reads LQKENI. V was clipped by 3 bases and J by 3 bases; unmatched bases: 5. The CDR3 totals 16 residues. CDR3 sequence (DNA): TGTGCCAGCTCACCCCGACAGGGGGCTAACAATCAGCCCCAGCATTTT. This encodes CASSPRQGANNQPQHF.

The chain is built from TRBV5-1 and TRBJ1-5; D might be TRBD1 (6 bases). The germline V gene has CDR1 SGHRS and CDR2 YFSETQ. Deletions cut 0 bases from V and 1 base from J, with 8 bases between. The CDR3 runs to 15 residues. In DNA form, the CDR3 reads TGCGCCAGCAGCTTGGGGACAGAGAGCAATCAGCCCCAGCATTTT. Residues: CASSLGTESNQPQHF. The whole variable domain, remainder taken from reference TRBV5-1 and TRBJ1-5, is KAGVTQTPRYLIKTRGQQVTLSCSPISGHRSVSWYQQTPGQGLQFLFEYFSETQRNKGNFPGRFSGRQFSNSRSEMNVSTLELGDSALYLCASSLGTESNQPQHFGDGTRLSIL.

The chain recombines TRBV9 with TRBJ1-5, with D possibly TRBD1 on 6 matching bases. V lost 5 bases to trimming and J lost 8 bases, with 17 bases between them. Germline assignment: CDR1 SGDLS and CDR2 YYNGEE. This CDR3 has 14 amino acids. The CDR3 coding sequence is TGTGCCAGCAGTTCTACAGGGAAGCCGGAGCCCCAGCATTTT. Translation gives CASSSTGKPEPQHF.

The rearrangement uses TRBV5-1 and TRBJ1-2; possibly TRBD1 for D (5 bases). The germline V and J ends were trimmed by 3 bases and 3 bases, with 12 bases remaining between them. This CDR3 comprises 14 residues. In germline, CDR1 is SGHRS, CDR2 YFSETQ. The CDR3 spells CASSSGRGDYGYTF. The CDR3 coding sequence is TGCGCCAGCAGCTCCGGACGGGGGGACTATGGCTACACCTTC.

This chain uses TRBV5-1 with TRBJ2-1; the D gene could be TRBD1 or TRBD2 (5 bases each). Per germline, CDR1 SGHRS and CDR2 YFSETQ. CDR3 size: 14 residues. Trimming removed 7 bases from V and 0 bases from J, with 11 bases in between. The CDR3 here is CASGRDHSYNEQFF. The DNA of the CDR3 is TGCGCCAGCGGCCGGGACCACTCCTACAATGAGCAGTTCTTC.

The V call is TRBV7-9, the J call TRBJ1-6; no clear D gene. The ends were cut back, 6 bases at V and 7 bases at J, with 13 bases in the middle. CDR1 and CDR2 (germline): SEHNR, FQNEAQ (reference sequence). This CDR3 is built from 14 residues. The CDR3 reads CASSQTISNSPLHF. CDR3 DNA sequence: TGTGCCAGCAGTCAGACTATCTCCAATTCACCCCTCCACTTT.

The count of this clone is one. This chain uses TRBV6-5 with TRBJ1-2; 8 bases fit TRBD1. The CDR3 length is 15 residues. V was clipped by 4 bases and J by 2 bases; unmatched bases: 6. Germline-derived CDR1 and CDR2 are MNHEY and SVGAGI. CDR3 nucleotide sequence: TGTGCCAGCAGTTTGACGGGACAGGAGAACTATGGCTACACCTTC. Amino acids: CASSLTGQENYGYTF.

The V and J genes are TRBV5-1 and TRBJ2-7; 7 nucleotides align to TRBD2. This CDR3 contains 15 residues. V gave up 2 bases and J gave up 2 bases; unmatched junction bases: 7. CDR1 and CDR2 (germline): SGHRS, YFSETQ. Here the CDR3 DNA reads TGCGCCAGCAGCTTTCGATCGGGAGGACCCTACGAGCAGTACTTC. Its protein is CASSFRSGGPYEQYF.

In DNA form, the CDR3 reads TGTGCCAGCATCCTGGGGGGGGGCGCCTACAATGAGCAGTTCTTC. This gives the protein CASILGGGAYNEQFF. The genes are TRBV11-2 and TRBJ2-1, with D maybe TRBD2 (7 bases). The CDR3 sequence is 15 residues long. V was trimmed by 7 bases and J by 2 bases, leaving 15 bases between them. Germline CDR1 reads SGHAT; CDR2 reads FQNNGV.

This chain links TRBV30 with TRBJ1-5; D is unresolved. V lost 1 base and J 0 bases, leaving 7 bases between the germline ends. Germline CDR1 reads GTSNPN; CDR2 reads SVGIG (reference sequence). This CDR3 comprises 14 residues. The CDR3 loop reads CAWSATVSNQPQHF. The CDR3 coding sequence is TGTGCCTGGAGTGCTACAGTTAGCAATCAGCCCCAGCATTTT.

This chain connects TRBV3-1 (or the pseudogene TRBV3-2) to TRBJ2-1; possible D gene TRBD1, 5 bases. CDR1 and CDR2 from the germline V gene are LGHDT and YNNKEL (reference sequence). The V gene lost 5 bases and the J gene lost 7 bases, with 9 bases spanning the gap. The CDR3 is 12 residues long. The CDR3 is CASSSPGNEQFF. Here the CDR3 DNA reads TGTGCCAGCAGCTCACCAGGGAATGAGCAGTTCTTC.

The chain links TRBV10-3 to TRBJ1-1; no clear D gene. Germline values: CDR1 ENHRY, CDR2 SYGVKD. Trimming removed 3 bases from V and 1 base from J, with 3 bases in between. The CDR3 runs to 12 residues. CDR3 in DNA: TGTGCCATCAGTGACCAGAACACTGAAGCTTTCTTT. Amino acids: CAISDQNTEAFF.

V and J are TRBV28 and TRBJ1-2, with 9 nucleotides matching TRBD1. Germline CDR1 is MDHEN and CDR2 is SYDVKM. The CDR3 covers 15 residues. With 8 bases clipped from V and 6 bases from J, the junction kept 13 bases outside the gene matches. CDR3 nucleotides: TGTGCCAGCCTCGCGTCTACAGGGGGCGGTAATGGCTACACCTTC. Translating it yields CASLASTGGGNGYTF.

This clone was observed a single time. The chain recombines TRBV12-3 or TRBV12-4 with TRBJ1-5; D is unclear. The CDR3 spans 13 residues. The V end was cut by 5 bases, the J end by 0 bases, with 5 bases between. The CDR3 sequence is CASSVYSNQPQHF. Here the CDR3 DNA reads TGTGCCAGCAGTGTCTATAGCAATCAGCCCCAGCATTTT.

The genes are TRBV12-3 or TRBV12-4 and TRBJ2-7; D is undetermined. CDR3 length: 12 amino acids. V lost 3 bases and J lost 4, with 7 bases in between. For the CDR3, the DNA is TGTGCCAGCAGTTTCATGGGTTACGAGCAGTACTTC. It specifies CASSFMGYEQYF.

The CDR3 DNA follows: TGTGCCAGCAGTTTTGTCGTGAGGACAGGGCGGTACGAGCAGTACTTC. This gives the protein CASSFVVRTGRYEQYF. J is TRBJ2-7 and V is TRBV27, with TRBD1 identical over 8 bases. The trim removed 3 bases at V and 4 bases at J, leaving 11 bases unmatched. In germline, CDR1 is MNHEY, CDR2 SMNVEV (reference sequence). This CDR3 has 16 residues.

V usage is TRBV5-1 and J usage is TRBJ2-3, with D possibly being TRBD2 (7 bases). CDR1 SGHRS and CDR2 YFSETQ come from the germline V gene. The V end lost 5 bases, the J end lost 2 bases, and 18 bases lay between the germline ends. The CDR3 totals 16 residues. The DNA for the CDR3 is TGCGCCAGCAGTTTGTTCCGGGGGGCTGACACAGATACGCAGTATTTT. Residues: CASSLFRGADTDTQYF.

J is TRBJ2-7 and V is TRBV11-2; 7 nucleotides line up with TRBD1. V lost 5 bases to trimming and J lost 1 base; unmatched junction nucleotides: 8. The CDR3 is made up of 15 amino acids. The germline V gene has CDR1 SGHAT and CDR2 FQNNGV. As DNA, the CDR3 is TGTGCCAGCAGCCGGGGACAGTTACCTTCCTACGAGCAGTACTTC. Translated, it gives CASSRGQLPSYEQYF.

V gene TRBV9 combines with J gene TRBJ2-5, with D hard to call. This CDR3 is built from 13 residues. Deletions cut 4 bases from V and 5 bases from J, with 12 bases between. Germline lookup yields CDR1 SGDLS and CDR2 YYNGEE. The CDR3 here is CASSLSFAETQYF. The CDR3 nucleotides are TGTGCCAGCAGCCTCTCGTTTGCGGAGACCCAGTACTTC.

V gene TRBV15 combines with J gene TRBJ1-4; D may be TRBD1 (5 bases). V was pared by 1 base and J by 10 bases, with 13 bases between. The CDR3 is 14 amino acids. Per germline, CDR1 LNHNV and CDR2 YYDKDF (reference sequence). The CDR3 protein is CATSRGDSAVKLFF. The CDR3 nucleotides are TGTGCCACCAGCAGAGGGGACTCAGCGGTAAAACTGTTTTTT. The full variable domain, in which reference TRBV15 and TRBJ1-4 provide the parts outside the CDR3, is DAMVIQNPRYQVTQFGKPVTLSCSQTLNHNVMYWYQQKSSQAPKLLFHYYDKDFNNEADTPDNFQSRRPNTSFCFLDIRSPGLGDTAMYLCATSRGDSAVKLFFGSGTQLSVL.